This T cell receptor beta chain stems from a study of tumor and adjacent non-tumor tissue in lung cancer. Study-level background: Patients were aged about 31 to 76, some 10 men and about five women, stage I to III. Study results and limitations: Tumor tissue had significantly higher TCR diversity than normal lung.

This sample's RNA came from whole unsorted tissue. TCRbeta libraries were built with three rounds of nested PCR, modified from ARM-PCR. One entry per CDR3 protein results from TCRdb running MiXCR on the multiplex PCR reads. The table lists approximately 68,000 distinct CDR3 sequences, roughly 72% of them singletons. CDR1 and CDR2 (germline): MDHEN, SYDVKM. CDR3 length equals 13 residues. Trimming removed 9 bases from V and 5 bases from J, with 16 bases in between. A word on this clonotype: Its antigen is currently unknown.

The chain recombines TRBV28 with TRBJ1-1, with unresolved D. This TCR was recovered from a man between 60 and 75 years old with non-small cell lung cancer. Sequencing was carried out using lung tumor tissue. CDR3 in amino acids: CASCRRRKTEAFF. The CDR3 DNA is TGTGCCAGTTGCCGGCGGAGGAAGACTGAAGCTTTCTTT.